This entry lists 27 T cell receptor beta chains sequenced from one sample in a study of shared clonotypes between healthy human individuals. Sequenced by immunoSEQ multiplex PCR; TCRdb stores in-frame clones only, minus some. The sample lists 450,000 to 500,000 clones; 76% were seen once. The sequenced sample consisted of PBMCs. These receptors were taken from a woman between 40 and 55 years old in good health. Some clones in this sample may be carry-over from other donors' samples.

This sequence joins TRBV28 and TRBJ1-5, with 8 bases that match TRBD1. Trimming at V came to 3 bases and at J to 7 bases, leaving 8 bases not matched to a gene. The CDR3 runs 15 residues. Per the germline V gene, CDR1 is MDHEN and CDR2 is SYDVKM. In DNA form, the CDR3 reads TGTGCCAGCAGTTTTGGGTCAGGGGGCGTGCAGCCCCAGCATTTT. It codes for CASSFGSGGVQPQHF.

As to this clone: Other nucleotide sequences from this sample produce the same CDR3. V gene TRBV15 combines with J gene TRBJ1-1, with D hard to call. The CDR3 has 14 amino acids. CDR1 and CDR2 (germline): LNHNV, YYDKDF (reference sequence). V lost 0 bases to trimming and J lost 1 base, with 6 bases between them. DNA of the CDR3: TGTGCCACCAGCAGAGAGGGCGGGAACACTGAAGCTTTCTTT. It codes for CATSREGGNTEAFF. Based on the CDR3 plus reference TRBV15 and TRBJ1-1, the full variable domain is DAMVIQNPRYQVTQFGKPVTLSCSQTLNHNVMYWYQQKSSQAPKLLFHYYDKDFNNEADTPDNFQSRRPNTSFCFLDIRSPGLGDTAMYLCATSREGGNTEAFFGQGTRLTVV.

The chain combines TRBV18 with TRBJ2-3, with D maybe TRBD2 (5 bases). The CDR3 is 17 amino acids. The germline V and J ends were trimmed by 6 bases and 2 bases, with 21 bases remaining between them. Looked up from germline, CDR1 is KGHSH and CDR2 is LQKENI. The CDR3 loop reads CASSRKTSAVSTDTQYF. The CDR3 DNA reads TGTGCCAGCTCTCGCAAAACCTCAGCGGTATCCACAGATACGCAGTATTTT. Using reference TRBV18 and TRBJ2-3 for the parts outside the CDR3, the full variable domain is NAGVMQNPRHLVRRRGQEARLRCSPMKGHSHVYWYRQLPEEGLKFMVYLQKENIIDESGMPKERFSAEFPKEGPSILRIQQVVRGDSAAYFCASSRKTSAVSTDTQYFGPGTRLTVL.

This clone was found a few times. The rearrangement links TRBV7-9 to TRBJ2-5; D is possibly TRBD2 (5 bases). The germline V gene encodes CDR1 SEHNR and CDR2 FQNEAQ (reference sequence). The CDR3 totals 13 residues. V was shortened by 7 bases and J by 3 bases, with 12 bases between the two germline ends. The CDR3, as DNA: TGTGCCAGCATCCATCGGGGAGAAGAGACCCAGTACTTC. It specifies CASIHRGEETQYF.

V usage is TRBV7-2 and J usage is TRBJ1-2; no reliable D call. CDR1 and CDR2 (germline): SGHTA, FQGNSA. CDR3 length: 14 residues. Trimming removed 1 base at V and 8 bases at J, with 14 bases between. CDR3 in amino acids: CASSLGVGRLGYTF. CDR3 bases: TGTGCCAGCAGCTTAGGGGTGGGCCGCCTCGGCTACACCTTC.

The CDR3 region is CASTDRLNTGELFF. CDR3 nucleotides: TGTGCCAGCACGGACAGGCTGAACACCGGGGAGCTGTTTTTT. The chain joins TRBV6-1 to TRBJ2-2; the match to TRBD1 covers 7 bases. The CDR3 spans 14 residues. V lost 7 bases, J lost 1 base, and 3 bases stayed unmatched. The germline gives CDR1 MNHNS, CDR2 SASEGT.

V is TRBV4-1 and J is TRBJ2-6; D perhaps matches TRBD1 (6 bases). The V and J ends lost 0 bases and 2 bases respectively, with 8 bases between them. This CDR3 is built from 16 residues. The germline gives CDR1 MGHRA, CDR2 YSYEKL. CDR3 nucleotides: TGCGCCAGCAGCCAAGACGAGGGGGCTGGGGCCAACGTCCTGACTTTC. Translated, it gives CASSQDEGAGANVLTF.

The chain is built from TRBV29-1 and TRBJ2-1, with TRBD2 as a possible D gene (6 bases). Trimming removed 6 bases from V and 0 bases from J, with 12 bases in between. The CDR3 consists of 14 residues. Germline V gene data show CDR1 as SQVTM and CDR2 as ANQGSEA. CDR3: CSVGGEGSYNEQFF. As DNA, the CDR3 is TGCAGCGTCGGGGGAGAAGGCTCCTACAATGAGCAGTTCTTC.

A note on this clone: With only one base between it and a far larger clone, this is likely a read error. This chain links TRBV28 with TRBJ1-3, with TRBD1 identical over 7 bases. This CDR3 has 13 amino acids. Germline V gene sequence: CDR1 MDHEN, CDR2 SYDVKM. V gave up 6 bases and J gave up 1 base; unmatched junction bases: 0. The CDR3, as DNA: TGTGCCAGCAGGGGACAGTCTGGAAACACCATATATTTT. This encodes CASRGQSGNTIYF. Full variable domain (missing parts from reference TRBV28 and TRBJ1-3): DVKVTQSSRYLVKRTGEKVFLECVQDMDHENMFWYRQDPGLGLRLIYFSYDVKMKEKGDIPEGYSVSREKKERFSLILESASTNQTSMYLCASRGQSGNTIYFGEGSWLTVV.

This chain joins TRBV2 and TRBJ2-1, with TRBD2 matching 11 bases. Germline-derived CDR1 and CDR2 are SNHLY and FYNNEI. The trim removed 2 bases at V and 7 bases at J, leaving 4 bases unmatched. The CDR3 has 15 residues. The CDR3 DNA sequence: TGTGCCAGCAGTGAACAACTAGCGGGGGTTAATGAGCAGTTCTTC. Its translation: CASSEQLAGVNEQFF.

The chain links TRBV11-2 to TRBJ2-2, with 14 bases that match TRBD2. The ends lost 3 bases at V and 2 bases at J; junction bases unmatched: 2. Germline V gene lookup returns CDR1 SGHAT and CDR2 FQNNGV. This CDR3 contains 17 residues. The CDR3 bases are TGTGCCAGCAGCTTTGGACTAGCGGGAGGAAACACCGGGGAGCTGTTTTTT. It is translated as CASSFGLAGGNTGELFF.

This clone occurred once. The chain employs TRBV9 and TRBJ2-3; 8 bases match TRBD1. V lost 0 bases to trimming and J lost 3 bases; unmatched junction nucleotides: 9. This CDR3 is 17 amino acids long. CDR1 and CDR2 from the germline V gene are SGDLS and YYNGEE. The CDR3, as DNA: TGTGCCAGCAGCGTAGGGGCAGGGGGCAGAGGAACAGATACGCAGTATTTT. This codes for CASSVGAGGRGTDTQYF.

The rearrangement uses TRBV6-1 and TRBJ1-4; D unresolved. This CDR3 has 15 amino acids. In germline, CDR1 is MNHNS, CDR2 SASEGT. Deletions cut 4 bases from V and 4 bases from J, with 13 bases between. CDR3 residues: CASSASGSYNEKLFF. The CDR3 DNA reads as TGTGCCAGCAGTGCATCCGGGAGCTATAATGAAAAACTGTTTTTT.

The V and J genes are TRBV19 and TRBJ2-3; a possible D gene is TRBD1 (5 bases). CDR1 and CDR2 from the germline V gene are LNHDA and SQIVND (reference sequence). V gave up 5 bases and J gave up 2 bases, with 8 bases separating them. The CDR3 extends over 13 amino acids. CDR3 amino acids: CASSGALTDTQYF. The CDR3 region has the DNA TGTGCCAGTAGTGGGGCACTCACAGATACGCAGTATTTT. The full variable domain, completed using reference TRBV19 and TRBJ2-3, is DGGITQSPKYLFRKEGQNVTLSCEQNLNHDAMYWYRQDPGQGLRLIYYSQIVNDFQKGDIAEGYSVSREKKESFPLTVTSAQKNPTAFYLCASSGALTDTQYFGPGTRLTVL.

The chain carries TRBV9 and TRBJ2-1; 7 positions match TRBD2. The CDR3 consists of 16 residues. The germline CDR1 and CDR2 sequences are SGDLS and YYNGEE. V lost 0 bases to trimming and J lost 2 bases; unmatched junction nucleotides: 5. The CDR3 DNA sequence: TGTGCCAGCAGCGTAGGGGCGGGAGCTACCTACAATGAGCAGTTCTTC. Translation gives CASSVGAGATYNEQFF.

This clone turned up a few times. The V call is TRBV6-4, the J call TRBJ2-7; no clear D gene. The CDR3 is made up of 15 amino acids. V was cut by 3 bases and J by 0 bases, with 12 bases left in between. Per the germline V gene, CDR1 is MRHNA and CDR2 is SNTAGT. For the CDR3, the DNA is TGTGCCAGCAGTGAAAGAGCGACAAGCTCCTACGAGCAGTACTTC. Residues: CASSERATSSYEQYF.

The rearrangement links TRBV5-1 to TRBJ2-3, with D perhaps matching TRBD1 or TRBD2 (5 bases each). CDR3 size: 14 residues. The germline CDR1 and CDR2 sequences are SGHRS and YFSETQ. V was cut by 7 bases and J by 4 bases, with 16 bases left in between. CDR3 nucleotides: TGCGCCAGCTCACCGGGACCACTGCCAGATACGCAGTATTTT. This gives the protein CASSPGPLPDTQYF.

This clone was observed a single time. The chain combines TRBV7-6 with TRBJ2-1, with 8 nucleotides matching TRBD2. In germline, CDR1 is SGHVS, CDR2 FNYEAQ. Losses at the gene ends were 5 bases for V and 2 bases for J; bases not matched to a gene: 8. The CDR3 runs to 16 residues. For the CDR3, the DNA is TGTGCCAGCAGCATTAAACCGGGAGGGCCCTACAATGAGCAGTTCTTC. Its translation: CASSIKPGGPYNEQFF.

Of note for this clone: The same CDR3 can be traced to other DNA sequences in this sample. The CDR3 sequence: CATSRDLADTQYF. Written as DNA, the CDR3 is TGTGCCACCAGCAGAGATCTTGCAGATACGCAGTATTTT. The chain recombines TRBV15 with TRBJ2-3; D uncertain. V lost 0 bases, J lost 4 bases, and 5 bases lay in between. The CDR3 spans 13 residues. Germline V gives CDR1 LNHNV, CDR2 YYDKDF (reference sequence).

The chain combines TRBV5-6 with TRBJ2-7, with D maybe TRBD2 (7 bases). Germline V CDR1 and CDR2: SGHDT, YYEEEE. The CDR3 length is 11 residues. Trimming left V 2 bases short and J 12 bases short, with 12 bases between. CDR3 bases: TGTGCCAGCAGCTTCCGGGGGGCGCTGTACTTC. Amino acid sequence: CASSFRGALYF.

The chain recombines TRBV7-2 with TRBJ1-1, with D perhaps TRBD1 (5 bases). Trimming removed 6 bases from V and 0 bases from J, with 14 bases in between. The CDR3 extends over 15 amino acids. Germline V gene sequence: CDR1 SGHTA, CDR2 FQGNSA. The CDR3 is CASRWGPGMNTEAFF. In DNA, the CDR3 is TGTGCCAGCAGGTGGGGACCAGGTATGAACACTGAAGCTTTCTTT.

The chain employs TRBV9 and TRBJ2-1; 8 bases align to TRBD1. Losses at the gene ends were 0 bases for V and 6 bases for J; bases not matched to a gene: 8. The CDR3 covers 16 residues. Germline loops: CDR1 SGDLS, CDR2 YYNGEE. The CDR3 region has the DNA TGTGCCAGCAGCGTAGTGCCCTCCGACAGGGGCAATGAGCAGTTCTTC. Translated, it gives CASSVVPSDRGNEQFF.

This clone was counted a few times. The junction and the germline gene differ at one end; a read error may be behind it. The chain employs TRBV28 and TRBJ1-4; perhaps TRBD1 as D (5 bases). Per the germline V gene, CDR1 is MDHEN and CDR2 is SYDVKM. The CDR3 consists of 12 residues. The CDR3 protein is CASTDGLGVQLF. DNA of the CDR3: TGTGCCAGCACCGACGGCCTAGGGGTTCAACTTTTT.

In its sample, this clone was seen a few times. CDR3 loop: CASSLAGGGDGYTF. The CDR3 bases are TGTGCCAGCAGCTTAGCAGGGGGCGGCGATGGCTACACCTTC. J is TRBJ1-2 and V is TRBV7-9; 7 nucleotides agree with TRBD1. J was trimmed by 6 bases and V by 0 bases; bases with no gene match: 4. Per germline, CDR1 SEHNR and CDR2 FQNEAQ (reference sequence). The CDR3 totals 14 residues.

The chain combines TRBV5-1 with TRBJ2-3, with 8 bases matching TRBD1. Per germline, CDR1 SGHRS and CDR2 YFSETQ. This CDR3 region has 15 residues. The trim removed 3 bases at V and 0 bases at J, leaving 3 bases unmatched. The CDR3 DNA reads as TGCGCCAGCAGCTCGACAGGGGTTAGCACAGATACGCAGTATTTT. Protein: CASSSTGVSTDTQYF.

This clone was seen only a few times. This rearrangement joins TRBV6-1 to TRBJ2-3; D possibly corresponds to TRBD2 (6 bases). The CDR3 totals 17 residues. V was pared by 2 bases and J by 2 bases, with 17 bases between. Germline values: CDR1 MNHNS, CDR2 SASEGT. The CDR3 nucleotides read TGTGCCAGCAGTGAAAGGCGGTTTAGCGGTTCCACAGATACGCAGTATTTT. Encoded protein: CASSERRFSGSTDTQYF.

The rearrangement links TRBV11-2 to TRBJ2-3; 8 nucleotides align to TRBD1. The CDR3 is 14 residues long. Germline loops: CDR1 SGHAT, CDR2 FQNNGV. Trimming cost V 3 bases and J 4 bases; bases outside gene matches: 3. For the CDR3, the DNA is TGTGCCAGCAGCTTCGACAGGGGCTCAGATACGCAGTATTTT. Its protein product is CASSFDRGSDTQYF.